This T cell receptor (beta chain) was profiled in a study of quantifying T cell responses using KT2 cells. Study in general: TCR alpha and beta constant-region primers primed reverse transcription of RNA.

This clonotype was seen repeatedly, ten times or more. Germline CDR1 reads MGHRA; CDR2 reads YSYEKL. The CDR3 is 15 amino acids. The V segment lost 1 base and the J segment 2 bases; nucleotides outside the gene matches: 2. A single-stranded UMI oligo with SP2 sequence was ligated to cDNA 3' ends. An equimolar mix of RC1.1 and RC1.2 primed the beta chain across TRBC1 and TRBC2. Separate processing of TCR alpha and beta chains began at the second PCR. From the UMI-ligation and nested PCR reads, TCRdb called clonotypes with MiXCR, one entry per CDR3 protein. The sample lists 31,000 or so distinct CDR3 sequences; 10% were seen once. KT2, a clone with a known TCR, was spiked into unfractionated PBMC.

This rearrangement joins TRBV4-1 to TRBJ2-3, with 8 bases that match TRBD1. Sample: PBMCs spiked with cells of the T cell clone KT2. This sequence was found in a human donor. The CDR3 DNA follows: TGCGCCAGCAGCCAAGGACAGGGGATCACAGATACGCAGTATTTT. Its protein is CASSQGQGITDTQYF.